The next 8 T cell receptor beta chains were all read from a single sample in a study of cytotoxic CD8 clonotypes in ibrutinib-treated CLL (dated by TCRdb to about 2021). Receptor libraries were prepared by the immunoSEQ multiplex PCR assay. The immuneACCESS repertoire file appears here via TCRdb, limited to in-frame rearrangements. These files lack a portion of the clones; in checked studies, under half of the deficit traces to unresolved V genes, and the cause of the others is not known. A total of over 70,000 clones appear in this sample, roughly 83% of them only once. The top ten hold 4% to 5.5% of the sample. The meaning of the sample's time point label: approximately eleven months on ibrutinib. The sample here was PBMCs, taken after 12 months of ibrutinib treatment. These receptors were collected from a human donor with chronic lymphocytic leukemia.

The chain joins TRBV7-8 to TRBJ1-3; a weak D match, TRBD1 (5 bases). CDR3 length: 15 residues. Germline V CDR1 and CDR2: SGHVS, FQNEAQ. V lost 1 base and J lost 3, with 10 bases in between. The CDR3 region is CASSLVGQGGNTIYF. The CDR3 DNA follows: TGTGCCAGCAGCTTAGTAGGGCAGGGTGGAAACACCATATATTTT.

A few counts support this clone. This chain links TRBV5-6 with TRBJ2-5, with D hard to call. This CDR3 has 13 amino acids. The V end was cut by 6 bases, the J end by 3 bases, with 12 bases between. Germline loops: CDR1 SGHDT, CDR2 YYEEEE. This chain's CDR3 is CASIEGGKETQYF. As DNA, the CDR3 is TGTGCCAGCATCGAAGGTGGGAAAGAGACCCAGTACTTC. Drawing the rest from reference TRBV5-6 and TRBJ2-5, the complete variable domain is DAGVTQSPTHLIKTRGQQVTLRCSPKSGHDTVSWYQQALGQGPQFIFQYYEEEERQRGNFPDRFSGHQFPNYSSELNVNALLLGDSALYLCASIEGGKETQYFGPGTRLLVL.

This CDR3 is CASSTPDRRDTQYF. CDR3 in DNA: TGTGCCAGCAGCACCCCCGACCGGCGGGATACGCAGTATTTT. The V call is TRBV5-4, the J call TRBJ2-3; no definite D call. This CDR3 region has 14 residues. Germline CDR1 is SGHNT and CDR2 is YYREEE (reference sequence). Deletions cut 4 bases from V and 6 bases from J, with 15 bases between.

The chain couples TRBV4-1 to TRBJ1-1; weak D call: TRBD1 (6 bases). The CDR3 extends over 18 amino acids. The germline CDR1 and CDR2 sequences are MGHRA and YSYEKL. The V gene lost 3 bases and the J gene lost 1 base, with 21 bases spanning the gap. The CDR3 region is CASSHLTRGPNGNTEAFF. The CDR3 coding sequence is TGCGCCAGCAGCCACCTCACGCGGGGGCCGAATGGGAACACTGAAGCTTTCTTT.

In its sample, this clone was seen once. This rearrangement joins TRBV28 to TRBJ2-3; weak D call: TRBD1 (5 bases). The germline V gene has CDR1 MDHEN and CDR2 SYDVKM. V lost 8 bases and J lost 1, with 19 bases in between. This CDR3 spans 16 amino acids. CDR3 residues: CASSSPQGGRTDTQYF. Here the CDR3 DNA reads TGTGCCAGCTCCTCCCCTCAGGGCGGCCGCACAGATACGCAGTATTTT.

V usage is TRBV28 and J usage is TRBJ1-2; perhaps TRBD1 as D (5 bases). CDR1 is MDHEN and CDR2 is SYDVKM in the germline V gene. This CDR3 spans 12 amino acids. Trimming stripped 6 bases from V and 10 bases from J, with 15 bases between. In DNA, the CDR3 is TGTGCCAGCAGCCGGGGCCCCTTGCCCTACACCTTC. This translates into CASSRGPLPYTF.

This chain uses TRBV7-2 with TRBJ1-2; TRBD1 might be the D (6 bases). From germline, CDR1 is SGHTA and CDR2 FQGNSA. Deletions cut 5 bases from V and 4 bases from J, with 14 bases between. The CDR3 runs to 14 residues. The DNA of the CDR3 is TGTGCCAGCAGCCCGCCGGGGGGCGGCTATGGCTACACCTTC. Translated: CASSPPGGGYGYTF.

The J gene is TRBJ1-5, the V gene TRBV28, with a tentative D call TRBD1 (5 bases). This CDR3 contains 16 residues. The germline gives CDR1 MDHEN, CDR2 SYDVKM. V dropped 5 bases and J dropped 7 bases, with 21 bases sitting between them. The CDR3 protein is CASSPWGLGKGQPQHF. The CDR3 nucleotides are TGTGCCAGCAGTCCTTGGGGCCTCGGGAAGGGGCAGCCCCAGCATTTT. Full variable domain (outside the CDR3, taken from reference TRBV28 and TRBJ1-5): DVKVTQSSRYLVKRTGEKVFLECVQDMDHENMFWYRQDPGLGLRLIYFSYDVKMKEKGDIPEGYSVSREKKERFSLILESASTNQTSMYLCASSPWGLGKGQPQHFGDGTRLSIL.